This T cell receptor (beta chain) appears in the sequencing data of a study of blood T cell repertoires in COVID-19. Study context: Specimens from acute and convalescent COVID-19 originated in the United States, Italy and Spain.

V shed 3 bases and J shed 7 bases, with 15 bases lying between them. Germline V gene data show CDR1 as KGHSH and CDR2 as LQKENI. The CDR3 spans 15 residues. Sequencing used immunoSEQ multiplex PCR; TCRdb keeps in-frame clones, though not all of them. The table records about 480,000 clones, about 91% of them present only once. In Seattle, patients joined the study during active infection and were tracked longitudinally. The receptor was derived from a woman in her forties or fifties with COVID-19, enrolled during active disease. The sample consisted of peripheral blood. The chain links TRBV18 to TRBJ1-4, with D hard to call. CDR3 protein: CASSPVEGGGEKLFF. The CDR3 DNA is TGTGCCAGCTCACCGGTGGAGGGTGGCGGTGAAAAACTGTTTTTT. Supplemented by reference TRBV18 and TRBJ1-4, the full variable domain reads NAGVMQNPRHLVRRRGQEARLRCSPMKGHSHVYWYRQLPEEGLKFMVYLQKENIIDESGMPKERFSAEFPKEGPSILRIQQVVRGDSAAYFCASSPVEGGGEKLFFGSGTQLSVL.